One sample yielded the 19 T cell receptor beta chains listed below, sequenced in a study of monozygotic twins with inflammatory bowel disease. TCRdb reprocessed the 5' RACE reads and reports one entry per CDR3 protein, with no DNA. The data show approximately 330,000 distinct CDR3 sequences, and the top ten clones hold around 2%. Sequencing was done on a sample of blood. The origin of the receptors is a human donor with ulcerative colitis or Crohn's disease, or a healthy co-twin of an affected twin (not recorded which).

The V call is TRBV27, the J call TRBJ2-7; the D call from TCRdb, TRBD1, cannot be confirmed without DNA. Germline V gene sequence: CDR1 MNHEY, CDR2 SMNVEV (reference sequence). The CDR3 has 16 amino acids. CDR3 amino acids: CASASHPGGGSYEQYF.

The V and J genes are TRBV27 and TRBJ1-6; TCRdb's D gene call, TRBD1, goes unchecked for lack of DNA. This CDR3 has 17 residues. CDR1 and CDR2 from the germline V gene are MNHEY and SMNVEV (reference sequence). The CDR3 region is CASSSARVKWYNSPLHF.

The rearrangement links TRBV20-1 to TRBJ2-3; TCRdb designates TRBD2, a call that cannot be tested without DNA. Germline CDR1 reads DFQATT; CDR2 reads SNEGSKA (reference sequence). The CDR3 has 14 residues. Here the CDR3 reads CSALAGGGSDTQYF.

The chain employs TRBV7-3 and TRBJ1-1; TCRdb reports TRBD1, a call that lacks DNA to check it against. Looked up from germline, CDR1 is SGHTA and CDR2 is FQGTGA. The CDR3 spans 14 residues. The chain's CDR3 is CASSLYGQGTEAFF.

The chain recombines TRBV6-2 or TRBV6-3 with TRBJ1-4. The CDR3 totals 13 residues. The germline gives CDR1 MNHEY, CDR2 SVGEGT. CDR3 region: CASSYSENEKLFF.

V usage is TRBV7-6 and J usage is TRBJ1-2; there is no DNA to check the TCRdb D call of TRBD1. The V gene's germline CDR1 is SGHVS and CDR2 FNYEAQ. CDR3 length: 16 residues. The CDR3 spells CASSPLTGNDNYGYTF.

The chain joins TRBV19 to TRBJ2-5; TCRdb calls TRBD2, which cannot be checked without DNA. Germline V gene data show CDR1 as LNHDA and CDR2 as SQIVND (reference sequence). The CDR3 covers 16 residues. The CDR3 region is CASSISDGGAGETQYF.

The genes are TRBV27 and TRBJ2-7; as DNA is missing, the TRBD2 call by TCRdb cannot be tested. Germline CDR1 is MNHEY and CDR2 is SMNVEV (reference sequence). The CDR3 totals 13 residues. CDR3 in amino acids: CASRRAGNYEQYF.

V is TRBV12-3 or TRBV12-4 and J is TRBJ2-1; TCRdb's D call, TRBD1, is unchecked because there is no DNA. The CDR3 has 11 residues. The CDR3 loop reads CASSESGQQFF.

Here the CDR3 reads CASNTGQTNTGELFF. This chain links TRBV5-1 with TRBJ2-2; the TRBD1 assignment by TCRdb is unverifiable without DNA. The CDR3 sequence is 15 residues long. Germline CDR1 and CDR2: SGHRS and YFSETQ.

J is TRBJ1-1 and V is TRBV20-1. Per germline, CDR1 DFQATT and CDR2 SNEGSKA (reference sequence). The CDR3 extends over 11 amino acids. The chain's CDR3 is CSAQPEAEAFF.

The chain couples TRBV7-2 to TRBJ2-3; TCRdb outputs TRBD1, but without DNA this stays unchecked. The CDR3 runs to 14 residues. CDR1 and CDR2 (germline): SGHTA, FQGNSA. The CDR3 reads CASSFQLGVDTQYF.

The rearrangement joins TRBV7-9 to TRBJ2-2. Germline V lookup: CDR1 SEHNR, CDR2 FQNEAQ (reference sequence). This CDR3 region has 12 residues. CDR3 loop: CASSLVDGELFF.

The chain combines TRBV15 with TRBJ2-7; TCRdb indicates TRBD2, and absent DNA this call remains unverified. The CDR3 loop spans 19 amino acids. The germline CDR1 and CDR2 sequences are LNHNV and YYDKDF (reference sequence). This CDR3 reads CATSRYPPQGVSESYEQYF.

The chain carries TRBV28 and TRBJ1-5; TCRdb picks TRBD1, but there is no DNA to check that call. The CDR3 runs 15 residues. Germline assignment: CDR1 MDHEN and CDR2 SYDVKM. CDR3 protein: CASCPPRQGSQPQHF.

This CDR3 reads CATSDFVGRGTAGELFF. V is TRBV24-1 and J is TRBJ2-2; lacking DNA, the TRBD1 call made by TCRdb goes unchecked. In germline, CDR1 is KGHDR, CDR2 SFDVKD. This CDR3 is built from 17 residues.

The chain has TRBV5-6 and TRBJ2-1; TCRdb's assignment of TRBD2 cannot be checked, as there is no DNA. The length of the CDR3 is 16 residues. Germline loops: CDR1 SGHDT, CDR2 YYEEEE. The CDR3 is CASSPRQGAPLREQFF.

This chain links TRBV5-1 with TRBJ2-1. There are 12 residues in the CDR3. Germline values: CDR1 SGHRS, CDR2 YFSETQ. This chain's CDR3 is CATGWDYNEQFF.

The chain uses TRBV11-2 and TRBJ2-1. In germline, CDR1 is SGHAT, CDR2 FQNNGV. The CDR3 is made up of 18 amino acids. The CDR3 loop reads CASSYVVVARATYNEQFF.